This T cell receptor beta chain comes out of a study of T cell repertoires in cytomegalovirus infection. Study information: As its CMV epitopes, the study selected recently identified HLA-C-restricted and well-studied HLA-B-restricted targets.

The table lists this clonotype with many counts. What it binds is unknown. TCRdb called the reads again in MiXCR, with one record for every CDR3 protein. The table records 370,000 or so distinct CDR3 sequences, about 35% of them present only once. V was cut by 0 bases and J by 9 bases, with 11 bases left in between. The CDR3 sequence is 13 residues long. Germline V lookup: CDR1 SGHTA, CDR2 FQGNSA. The sample here was cultured PBMCs, taken from culture after CMV antigen stimulation. The chain uses TRBV7-2 and TRBJ1-1; D unclear. The sequence was collected from a human donor in good health (CMV status not recorded). Some clones in this sample may be carry-over from other donors' samples. The CDR3 is CASSLAMNPKAFF. CDR3 DNA sequence: TGTGCCAGCAGCTTAGCCATGAATCCTAAAGCTTTCTTT.